A single sample is the source of the 27 T cell receptor beta chains below, sequenced in a study of long-term antiretroviral therapy in people with HIV. A v3.0 immunoSEQ assay was performed at survey level. Sequencing used immunoSEQ multiplex PCR; TCRdb keeps in-frame clones, though not all of them. The table records approximately 45,000 clones, about 89% of them present only once. The sample consisted of unsorted PBMCs, taken 0.1 years before starting antiretroviral therapy. The receptors shown here come from a woman aged 45-65 years with HIV.

This clone appeared once. The chain has TRBV6-1 and TRBJ1-5, with D maybe TRBD1 (5 bases). Germline V lookup: CDR1 MNHNS, CDR2 SASEGT. The ends were cut back, 1 base at V and 5 bases at J, with 21 bases in the middle. CDR3 length: 18 residues. For the CDR3, the DNA is TGTGCCAGCAGTGAAGTCTTAAGGGGCAGAGCTTCCGATCAGCCCCAGCATTTT. It encodes CASSEVLRGRASDQPQHF.

V usage is TRBV18 and J usage is TRBJ2-5, with a weak D call TRBD1 (6 bases). The germline V gene has CDR1 KGHSH and CDR2 LQKENI. This CDR3 is built from 13 residues. The germline V and J ends were trimmed by 5 bases and 1 base, with 8 bases remaining between them. The CDR3 DNA follows: TGTGCCAGCTCAGAGGACAGCCAAGAGACCCAGTACTTC. Its protein product is CASSEDSQETQYF.

The chain couples TRBV18 to TRBJ2-7, with TRBD1 matching over 9 bases. The germline V gene encodes CDR1 KGHSH and CDR2 LQKENI. The CDR3 contains 14 residues. V lost 3 bases to trimming and J lost 6 bases; unmatched junction nucleotides: 6. CDR3 nucleotides: TGTGCCAGCTCACCGTCGGACAGGGGTATCGAGCAGTACTTC. It specifies CASSPSDRGIEQYF.

V usage is TRBV6-6 and J usage is TRBJ1-2, with TRBD1 matching over 8 bases. CDR3 size: 10 residues. J was trimmed by 14 bases and V by 6 bases; bases with no gene match: 5. CDR1 and CDR2 from the germline V gene are MNHNY and SVGAGI (reference sequence). The CDR3 sequence is CASSPQGATF. CDR3 in DNA: TGTGCCAGCAGCCCGCAGGGGGCAACCTTC.

The chain recombines TRBV7-9 with TRBJ2-1; 10 nucleotides align to TRBD2. CDR1 is SEHNR, CDR2 FQNEAQ, per germline (reference sequence). With V trimmed by 1 base and J by 6 bases, 3 bases remained unmatched. This CDR3 contains 15 residues. DNA of the CDR3: TGTGCCAGCAGCTTAGAAGCGGGGGGGTTCAATGAGCAGTTCTTC. Translated, it gives CASSLEAGGFNEQFF.

This clone was seen only a few times. The V gene is TRBV7-9, the J gene TRBJ1-1, with D perhaps TRBD1 (5 bases). Per the germline V gene, CDR1 is SEHNR and CDR2 is FQNEAQ (reference sequence). V was pared by 3 bases and J by 9 bases, with 11 bases between. This CDR3 spans 12 amino acids. The CDR3 is CASSFEGAKAFF. In nucleotides, the CDR3 is TGTGCCAGCAGCTTTGAAGGGGCGAAAGCTTTCTTT.

The rearrangement joins TRBV4-3 to TRBJ2-3, with 8 bases fitting TRBD1. Germline values: CDR1 LGHNA, CDR2 YSLEER. The CDR3 is 17 residues long. Trimming took 0 bases from V and 2 from J; bases not matched to a gene: 7. Written as DNA, the CDR3 is TGCGCCAGCAGCCAAGAGCCGCAGGGGGCCTTCACAGATACGCAGTATTTT. This encodes CASSQEPQGAFTDTQYF.

V is TRBV10-3 and J is TRBJ2-1; D perhaps matches TRBD1 (6 bases). With 9 bases removed from V and 5 bases from J, the gap between germline ends came to 17 bases. Germline loops: CDR1 ENHRY, CDR2 SYGVKD. The CDR3 is 14 residues long. The CDR3 here is CAISPGHTDNEQFF. Written as DNA, the CDR3 is TGTGCCATTTCTCCGGGACACACCGACAATGAGCAGTTCTTC.

The chain carries TRBV4-1 and TRBJ1-5; D remains ambiguous. Germline loops: CDR1 MGHRA, CDR2 YSYEKL. V lost 1 base to trimming and J lost 7 bases, with 11 bases between them. The CDR3 is 14 amino acids. In DNA, the CDR3 is TGCGCCAGCAGCCAAGGTCTGGGCGGACAGCCCCAGCATTTT. Its translation: CASSQGLGGQPQHF.

This chain uses TRBV30 with TRBJ2-5; 10 bases line up with TRBD2. V lost 4 bases, J lost 5 bases, and 1 base stayed unmatched. Germline V gene sequence: CDR1 GTSNPN, CDR2 SVGIG (reference sequence). The CDR3 has 12 amino acids. The DNA for the CDR3 is TGTGCCTGGACTAGCGGGGGCGAGACCCAGTACTTC. Translation gives CAWTSGGETQYF.

This rearrangement joins TRBV18 to TRBJ2-5, with 7 nucleotides matching TRBD1. The V segment lost 4 bases and the J segment 1 base; nucleotides outside the gene matches: 6. Germline V gives CDR1 KGHSH, CDR2 LQKENI. This CDR3 is 15 amino acids long. The DNA for the CDR3 is TGTGCCAGCTCACTCCGACAGGGTAGCCAAGAGACCCAGTACTTC. Translated: CASSLRQGSQETQYF.

The CDR3, as DNA: TGCAGCGTTTTCGACAGAGACAATCAGCCCCAGCATTTT. It specifies CSVFDRDNQPQHF. The V gene is TRBV29-1, the J gene TRBJ1-5; possible D gene TRBD1, 5 bases. The CDR3 totals 13 residues. Germline V gene sequence: CDR1 SQVTM, CDR2 ANQGSEA. The germline V and J ends were trimmed by 5 bases and 3 bases, with 11 bases remaining between them.

J is TRBJ1-1 and V is TRBV11-2, with D uncertain. CDR1 and CDR2 (germline): SGHAT, FQNNGV. The germline V and J ends were trimmed by 0 bases and 8 bases, with 13 bases remaining between them. The CDR3 has 14 amino acids. The CDR3 coding sequence is TGTGCCAGCAGCTTAGAATCGGTGGCTCCAGAAGCTTTCTTT. This translates into CASSLESVAPEAFF.

The chain recombines TRBV10-3 with TRBJ2-3; 8 bases align to TRBD2. Germline CDR1 is ENHRY and CDR2 is SYGVKD. The V and J ends lost 4 bases and 1 base, in that order; junction bases with no gene match: 4. This CDR3 region has 15 residues. As DNA, the CDR3 is TGTGCCATCAGTGGGGACGGGAGGGGCACAGATACGCAGTATTTT. It specifies CAISGDGRGTDTQYF.

The chain combines TRBV5-1 with TRBJ1-6; 7 bases line up with TRBD1. V trimming: 4 bases; J trimming: 8 bases; junction bases outside the gene matches: 9. The CDR3 has 15 amino acids. Germline V lookup: CDR1 SGHRS, CDR2 YFSETQ. As DNA, the CDR3 is TGCGCCAGCAGCCCTCGACAGGGCAGGGATTCACCCCTCCACTTT. Translating it yields CASSPRQGRDSPLHF.

This rearrangement joins TRBV7-9 to TRBJ2-7, with 7 bases lining up with TRBD1. The ends lost 4 bases at V and 4 bases at J; junction bases unmatched: 7. The CDR3 length is 14 residues. Germline V lookup: CDR1 SEHNR, CDR2 FQNEAQ (reference sequence). CDR3 amino acids: CASSSPGQQYEQYF. In DNA, the CDR3 is TGTGCCAGCAGCTCACCGGGACAGCAATACGAGCAGTACTTC.

The chain combines TRBV15 with TRBJ1-2; 7 bases map to TRBD1. Germline V CDR1 and CDR2: LNHNV, YYDKDF (reference sequence). Trimming cost V 0 bases and J 7 bases; bases outside gene matches: 5. This CDR3 spans 14 amino acids. The CDR3 DNA is TGTGCCACCAGCAGAGAGAGACAGGGAATTGGCTACACCTTC. It encodes CATSRERQGIGYTF.

The chain combines TRBV30 with TRBJ2-1; D possibly corresponds to TRBD2 (6 bases). The CDR3 loop spans 13 amino acids. The germline V gene has CDR1 GTSNPN and CDR2 SVGIG (reference sequence). Trimming shortened V by 0 bases and J by 8 bases, and 11 bases separated the two germline ends. The CDR3 here is CAWSVGRGDEQFF. The DNA of the CDR3 is TGTGCCTGGAGTGTTGGGCGGGGTGATGAGCAGTTCTTC.

In its sample, this clone was seen a few times. The chain links TRBV5-1 to TRBJ1-3; 7 bases agree with TRBD1. Germline V gene sequence: CDR1 SGHRS, CDR2 YFSETQ. V trimming: 3 bases; J trimming: 2 bases; junction bases outside the gene matches: 2. This CDR3 region has 14 residues. The CDR3 sequence: CASSSTGPGNTIYF. The CDR3 DNA follows: TGCGCCAGCAGCTCGACAGGGCCTGGAAACACCATATATTTT.

CDR3: CASSLAARANTEAFF. The CDR3 region has the DNA TGTGCCAGCAGCTTAGCGGCCAGGGCGAACACTGAAGCTTTCTTT. The genes are TRBV7-9 and TRBJ1-1; possibly TRBD1 for D (5 bases). CDR3 length equals 15 residues. Germline V gene data show CDR1 as SEHNR and CDR2 as FQNEAQ (reference sequence). V lost 0 bases to trimming and J lost 1 base, with 9 bases between them. The entire variable domain, with the rest obtained from reference TRBV7-9 and TRBJ1-1, is as follows: DTGVSQNPRHKITKRGQNVTFRCDPISEHNRLYWYRQTLGQGPEFLTYFQNEAQLEKSRLLSDRFSAERPKGSFSTLEIQRTEQGDSAMYLCASSLAARANTEAFFGQGTRLTVV.

This chain joins TRBV7-6 and TRBJ2-7; no reliable D call. V was pared by 1 base and J by 0 bases, with 4 bases between. The CDR3 extends over 13 amino acids. Germline V CDR1 and CDR2: SGHVS, FNYEAQ. The CDR3 here is CASSLGRSYEQYF. CDR3 nucleotide sequence: TGTGCCAGCAGCTTAGGCCGCTCCTACGAGCAGTACTTC.

V usage is TRBV7-3 and J usage is TRBJ2-2; D might be TRBD2 (5 bases). This CDR3 spans 13 amino acids. With 2 bases removed from V and 9 bases from J, the gap between germline ends came to 10 bases. Germline assignment: CDR1 SGHTA and CDR2 FQGTGA. The CDR3: CASSLEGDRELFF. CDR3 nucleotide sequence: TGTGCCAGCAGCTTAGAGGGCGACCGGGAGCTGTTTTTT.

This clone was seen only once. J is TRBJ2-2 and V is TRBV13; D gene ambiguous. CDR3 size: 12 residues. Germline V gives CDR1 PRHDT, CDR2 FYEKMQ (reference sequence). The V and J ends lost 0 bases and 6 bases respectively, with 2 bases between them. CDR3 bases: TGTGCCAGCAGCTTAGGAGCCGGGGAGCTGTTTTTT. It encodes CASSLGAGELFF.

CDR3 loop: CASSAGPTEAFF. The CDR3 DNA sequence: TGTGCCAGCAGCGCCGGGCCCACTGAAGCTTTCTTT. The chain has TRBV2 and TRBJ1-1; the D is unclear. The CDR3 has 12 amino acids. The ends were cut back, 6 bases at V and 4 bases at J, with 9 bases in the middle. Germline V gene data show CDR1 as SNHLY and CDR2 as FYNNEI.

The V gene is TRBV19, the J gene TRBJ1-2; D is perhaps TRBD1 (6 bases). Germline values: CDR1 LNHDA, CDR2 SQIVND (reference sequence). V was clipped by 0 bases and J by 4 bases, with 12 bases between them. The CDR3 consists of 15 residues. CDR3: CASSIDLQGIYGYTF. The CDR3 DNA reads as TGTGCCAGTAGTATAGATCTACAGGGAATCTATGGCTACACCTTC.

The chain recombines TRBV2 with TRBJ1-4; a weak D match, TRBD1 (6 bases). V shed 4 bases and J shed 5 bases, with 17 bases lying between them. The germline V gene has CDR1 SNHLY and CDR2 FYNNEI. The CDR3 runs to 16 residues. The chain's CDR3 is CASSVPRGAGNEKLFF. The CDR3 nucleotides read TGTGCCAGCAGTGTGCCTCGGGGGGCTGGAAATGAAAAACTGTTTTTT.

The chain joins TRBV2 to TRBJ1-2; D not certain. The ends were cut back, 9 bases at V and 5 bases at J, with 16 bases in the middle. CDR1 and CDR2 (germline): SNHLY, FYNNEI. CDR3 size: 13 residues. The CDR3 spells CARSDQLTYGYTF. In nucleotides, the CDR3 is TGTGCCAGGAGCGACCAGCTAACTTATGGCTACACCTTC.